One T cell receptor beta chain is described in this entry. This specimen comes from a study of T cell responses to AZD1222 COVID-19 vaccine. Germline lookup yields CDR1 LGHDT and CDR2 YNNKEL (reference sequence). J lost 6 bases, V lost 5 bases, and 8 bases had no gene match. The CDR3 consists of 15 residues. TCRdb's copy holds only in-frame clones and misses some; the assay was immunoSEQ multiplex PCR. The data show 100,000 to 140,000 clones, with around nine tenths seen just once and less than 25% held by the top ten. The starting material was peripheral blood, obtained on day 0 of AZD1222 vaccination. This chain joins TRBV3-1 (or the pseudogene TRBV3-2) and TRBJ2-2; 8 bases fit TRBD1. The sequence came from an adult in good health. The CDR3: CASSYWTGKSGELFF. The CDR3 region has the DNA TGTGCCAGCAGCTACTGGACAGGGAAATCCGGGGAGCTGTTTTTT.